The 23 T cell receptor beta chains listed next were all sequenced from one sample in a study of molecular identifiers for immune sequencing clone quantification. TCRdb itself ran the PCR reads through MiXCR, one entry per CDR3 protein. The sample holds more than 450,000 distinct CDR3 sequences, approximately 25% seen once. The sequenced sample consisted of naive CD8+ T cells from blood, with Jurkat cell RNA spiked in. Documented subset: FACS-sorted CD8+CD4-CCR7+CD45RA+ naive T cells. The receptors were gathered from a human donor in good health. Some libraries in this study had Jurkat cell RNA spiked in.

This clonotype was counted a single time. The chain has TRBV10-3 and TRBJ2-1, with D perhaps TRBD1 (5 bases). This CDR3 contains 15 residues. The V end was cut by 3 bases, the J end by 8 bases, with 17 bases between. From germline, CDR1 is ENHRY and CDR2 SYGVKD. CDR3 nucleotides: TGTGCCATCAGTGACCTGAGAGAACAGGCTTATGAGCAGTTCTTC. Translated, it gives CAISDLREQAYEQFF.

About this clonotype itself: A clone one base away is much larger, so this may be a read error. The chain combines TRBV11-2 with TRBJ2-5; D is unresolved. V shed 4 bases and J shed 2 bases, with 14 bases lying between them. The germline V gene encodes CDR1 SGHAT and CDR2 FQNNGV. The CDR3 sequence is 15 residues long. The CDR3 DNA reads TGTGCCAGCAGCTCCCTAGTGCGGCCACAAGAGACCCAGTACTTC. Translating it yields CASSSLVRPQETQYF.

The V gene is TRBV5-1, the J gene TRBJ2-7; the match to TRBD2 covers 12 bases. The germline gives CDR1 SGHRS, CDR2 YFSETQ. This CDR3 spans 16 amino acids. V lost 1 base and J lost 1; bases outside the gene matches: 3. This CDR3 is CASSLSGTSGSYEQYF. The DNA for the CDR3 is TGCGCCAGCAGCTTGTCCGGGACTAGCGGGTCCTACGAGCAGTACTTC.

Remarks on this clonotype: A much more abundant neighbour one base away suggests this may be a read error. The rearrangement joins TRBV7-9 to TRBJ2-7, with TRBD2 matching 7 bases. CDR1 SEHNR and CDR2 FQNEAQ come from the germline V gene (reference sequence). The CDR3 is made up of 14 amino acids. DNA for the CDR3: TGTGCCAGCAGCTTACCCAGCGGGGTAAACGAGCCGTACTTC. Its translation: CASSLPSGVNEPYF.

The chain couples TRBV15 to TRBJ2-3, with TRBD2 matching 9 bases. The CDR3 covers 17 residues. With V trimmed by 5 bases and J by 0 bases, 9 bases remained unmatched. Germline V gene lookup returns CDR1 LNHNV and CDR2 YYDKDF (reference sequence). This CDR3 is CATSGWTSEASTDTQYF. CDR3 nucleotide sequence: TGTGCCACCAGCGGATGGACTAGCGAAGCTAGCACAGATACGCAGTATTTT.

The genes are TRBV5-4 and TRBJ2-3; 12 nucleotides match TRBD2. The CDR3 runs to 17 residues. The J segment lost 4 bases and the V segment lost 4 bases, leaving 10 bases of the junction unmatched. Looked up from germline, CDR1 is SGHNT and CDR2 is YYREEE (reference sequence). The CDR3 is CASSPGLAGYRADTQYF. Written as DNA, the CDR3 is TGTGCCAGCAGCCCTGGACTAGCGGGGTACAGAGCAGATACGCAGTATTTT.

Concerning this clonotype itself: A much larger clone sits a single nucleotide away, making a read error possible. V is TRBV12-3 or TRBV12-4 and J is TRBJ1-4, with D maybe TRBD1 (6 bases). This CDR3 comprises 13 residues. The V end lost 10 bases, the J end lost 6 bases, and 15 bases lay between the germline ends. CDR3 bases: TGTGCCACCAGGGACACTTCAGATGAAAAACTGTTTTTT. Its translation: CATRDTSDEKLFF.

The J gene is TRBJ1-6, the V gene TRBV7-3; D ambiguous. The germline V gene has CDR1 SGHTA and CDR2 FQGTGA. CDR3 length equals 15 residues. The V end was cut by 5 bases, the J end by 10 bases, with 18 bases between. This CDR3 reads CASSDHGGRRSPLHF. The CDR3 coding sequence is TGTGCCAGCAGCGACCACGGCGGCAGGAGGTCACCCCTCCACTTT.

The V call is TRBV10-2, the J call TRBJ1-2; D not resolved. Trimming cost V 10 bases and J 3 bases, with 15 bases left between them. The length of the CDR3 is 13 residues. Germline CDR1 is WSHSY and CDR2 is SAAADI. The CDR3 DNA follows: TGCGCCATCCGCATAGGTATGGACTATGGCTACACCTTC. Residues: CAIRIGMDYGYTF.

Worth noting for this clonotype: A single base separates this from a much larger clone, so it may be a read error. V usage is TRBV6-1 and J usage is TRBJ1-5; TRBD1 is a possible D gene (5 bases). The CDR3 covers 15 residues. The ends were cut back, 2 bases at V and 6 bases at J, with 14 bases in the middle. CDR1 and CDR2 from the germline V gene are MNHNS and SASEGT. The CDR3 sequence is CASSENGGVRQPQHF. The CDR3 region has the DNA TGTGCCAGCAGTGAAAACGGGGGTGTGCGTCAGCCCCAGCATTTT.

This clonotype was counted between two and nine times. Germline is not matched at one junction end, which may reflect a read error. This sequence joins TRBV12-3 or TRBV12-4 and TRBJ1-3; D is uncertain. The CDR3 runs 16 residues. CDR3 nucleotide sequence: TGTGCCAGCAATTTAATTGGGGATTTCTCTGGAAACACCATATATTTT. This gives the protein CASNLIGDFSGNTIYF.

This clonotype was observed a few times. This chain uses TRBV7-9 with TRBJ1-1; D unclear. V was cut by 4 bases and J by 5 bases, with 14 bases left in between. CDR3 length equals 14 residues. The germline V gene encodes CDR1 SEHNR and CDR2 FQNEAQ (reference sequence). The CDR3 DNA reads as TGTGCCAGCAGCTATCTTGAGCCCCTAACTGAAGCTTTCTTT. Its translation: CASSYLEPLTEAFF. Using reference TRBV7-9 and TRBJ1-1 for the parts outside the CDR3, the full variable domain is DTGVSQNPRHKITKRGQNVTFRCDPISEHNRLYWYRQTLGQGPEFLTYFQNEAQLEKSRLLSDRFSAERPKGSFSTLEIQRTEQGDSAMYLCASSYLEPLTEAFFGQGTRLTVV.

This clonotype was observed at least ten times. The chain combines TRBV9 with TRBJ1-1; D uncertain. This CDR3 is built from 12 residues. The germline CDR1 and CDR2 sequences are SGDLS and YYNGEE. Trimming left V 3 bases short and J 3 bases short, with 6 bases between. The CDR3: CASSETDTEAFF. The CDR3 DNA sequence: TGTGCCAGCAGCGAAACGGACACTGAAGCTTTCTTT.

This clonotype came up a few times. The J gene is TRBJ2-7, the V gene TRBV4-1; 7 bases fit TRBD2. J was trimmed by 3 bases and V by 1 base; bases with no gene match: 6. The CDR3 consists of 15 residues. CDR1 is MGHRA and CDR2 is YSYEKL in the germline V gene. CDR3 bases: TGCGCCAGCAGCCAAGTTCAGGGACTACACTACGAGCAGTACTTC. Translating gives CASSQVQGLHYEQYF.

This clonotype was seen many times. CDR3 region: CASSLGQTSQETQYF. CDR3 in DNA: TGCGCCAGCAGCTTGGGCCAGACCTCCCAAGAGACCCAGTACTTC. The rearrangement uses TRBV5-1 and TRBJ2-5; D is ambiguous. V lost 0 bases and J lost 1, with 10 bases in between. The CDR3 is 15 residues long. Looked up from germline, CDR1 is SGHRS and CDR2 is YFSETQ.

Worth noting for this clonotype: Possible read error: a much larger clone is one base away. This chain joins TRBV7-2 and TRBJ2-7; TRBD1 or TRBD2 may be the D gene (7 bases each). The CDR3 is 15 residues long. CDR1 is SGHTA and CDR2 is FQGNSA in the germline V gene. CDR3 in amino acids: CAGSLARQGGYEQYF. The CDR3, as DNA: TGTGCCGGCAGCTTAGCTCGACAGGGAGGGTACGAGCAGTACTTC.

There are a few counts of this clonotype. The chain has TRBV11-2 and TRBJ1-6; D remains ambiguous. Germline CDR1 and CDR2: SGHAT and FQNNGV. V gave up 0 bases and J gave up 9 bases, with 15 bases separating them. The CDR3 loop spans 16 amino acids. CDR3 DNA sequence: TGTGCCAGCAGCTTAGAGACCATGATTCTGGCTTCACCCCTCCACTTT. Protein: CASSLETMILASPLHF.

This clonotype was counted only a few times. The chain couples TRBV2 to TRBJ1-5; TRBD1 might be the D (5 bases). The germline gives CDR1 SNHLY, CDR2 FYNNEI. The CDR3 runs to 15 residues. The V end was cut by 3 bases, the J end by 8 bases, with 17 bases between. DNA for the CDR3: TGTGCCAGCAGTGACCCGACAGCCACCAGAGAGCCCCAGCATTTT. It codes for CASSDPTATREPQHF.

This clonotype turned up a few times. The chain carries TRBV9 and TRBJ2-6; 12 nucleotides align to TRBD1. V lost 3 bases, J lost 1 base, and 17 bases stayed unmatched. Germline CDR1 is SGDLS and CDR2 is YYNGEE. The CDR3 length is 22 residues. The CDR3 DNA reads TGTGCCAGCAGCGAGGAGCCCCTGGGGACAGGGGGCCTCCTATCTGGGGCCAACGTCCTGACTTTC. Its protein is CASSEEPLGTGGLLSGANVLTF. The full variable domain, with the rest looked up from reference TRBV9 and TRBJ2-6, is DSGVTQTPKHLITATGQRVTLRCSPRSGDLSVYWYQQSLDQGLQFLIQYYNGEERAKGNILERFSAQQFPDLHSELNLSSLELGDSALYFCASSEEPLGTGGLLSGANVLTFGAGSRLTVL.

V usage is TRBV27 and J usage is TRBJ2-1; D tentatively fits TRBD1 or TRBD2 (5 bases each). This CDR3 has 15 amino acids. The ends were cut back, 2 bases at V and 9 bases at J, with 17 bases in the middle. Germline V gene lookup returns CDR1 MNHEY and CDR2 SMNVEV (reference sequence). The CDR3: CASSLHGAGYAEQFF. CDR3 nucleotide sequence: TGTGCCAGCAGTTTACACGGGGCGGGTTATGCTGAGCAGTTCTTC.

This clonotype has more than one count but fewer than ten. The chain employs TRBV5-8 and TRBJ1-5; D might be TRBD1 (5 bases). The germline CDR1 and CDR2 sequences are SGHTS and YDEGEE. The length of the CDR3 is 16 residues. The V end lost 2 bases, the J end lost 3 bases, and 15 bases lay between the germline ends. CDR3 DNA: TGTGCCAGCAGCTTAATTCCGGACATTTACAATCAGCCCCAGCATTTT. This translates into CASSLIPDIYNQPQHF.

The chain is built from TRBV27 and TRBJ1-3, with D maybe TRBD1 (6 bases). The V gene lost 2 bases and the J gene lost 0 bases, with 8 bases spanning the gap. Germline assignment: CDR1 MNHEY and CDR2 SMNVEV (reference sequence). There are 15 residues in the CDR3. CDR3 loop: CASSLTGASGNTIYF. The CDR3 DNA reads TGTGCCAGCAGTTTAACGGGGGCCTCTGGAAACACCATATATTTT.

Comment on this clonotype: This clone may be a read error of a much larger clone one base away. The rearrangement links TRBV19 to TRBJ2-2; D is possibly TRBD1 (6 bases). The CDR3 runs to 15 residues. Germline lookup yields CDR1 LNHDA and CDR2 SQIVND (reference sequence). The CDR3 DNA sequence: TGTGCCAGTAGTATTGGTAGGACAGCTACCGGGAAGCTGTTTTTT. Protein sequence: CASSIGRTATGKLFF.